What follows is one TCR beta chain and its context. The source of the sample is a study of T cell changes during pregnancy in multiple sclerosis. The data were produced by immunoSEQ multiplex PCR, yet TCRdb's version contains in-frame clones alone and is incomplete. This table has more than 95,000 clones, approximately 93% appearing once. Trimming took 5 bases from V and 10 from J, leaving 17 bases between them. There are 13 residues in the CDR3. Germline V gives CDR1 SGHTA, CDR2 FQGTGA. This rearrangement joins TRBV7-3 to TRBJ1-1; a weak D match, TRBD1 (6 bases). The sequencing used peripheral blood, collected after pregnancy. The sequence was collected from a female donor with multiple sclerosis, enrolled in a pregnancy study. This CDR3 reads CASSPVAQGVAFF. The DNA for the CDR3 is TGTGCCAGCAGCCCCGTGGCACAGGGAGTAGCTTTCTTT.